This TCR beta chain was captured in a study of blood T cells in healthy people across ages. Regarding the study as a whole: Per million T cells, TCR beta diversity dropped about linearly as age rose.

Turning to this clonotype: The target antigen is unknown.

The extraction recovered at least 6 micrograms of total RNA per sample. The germline gives CDR1 DFQATT, CDR2 SNEGSKA (reference sequence). The J segment lost 4 bases and the V segment lost 3 bases, leaving 4 bases of the junction unmatched. This CDR3 contains 14 residues. Primers used in a second PCR of roughly 6 to 12 cycles were a sample-barcoded 5' primer and a J-beta primer mix. TCRdb analysed the 5' RACE reads with MiXCR anew, one entry per CDR3 protein. The sample consists of hundreds of thousands of distinct CDR3 sequences, roughly 60% of them appearing once. Material for sequencing was blood. This TCR was sampled from a man aged 25 to 40 in good health. The chain employs TRBV20-1 and TRBJ1-1; 11 bases are shared with TRBD1. The CDR3 DNA follows: TGCAGTGCTAGGACTGGGACAGGGGGCACTGAAGCTTTCTTT. Translating it yields CSARTGTGGTEAFF.